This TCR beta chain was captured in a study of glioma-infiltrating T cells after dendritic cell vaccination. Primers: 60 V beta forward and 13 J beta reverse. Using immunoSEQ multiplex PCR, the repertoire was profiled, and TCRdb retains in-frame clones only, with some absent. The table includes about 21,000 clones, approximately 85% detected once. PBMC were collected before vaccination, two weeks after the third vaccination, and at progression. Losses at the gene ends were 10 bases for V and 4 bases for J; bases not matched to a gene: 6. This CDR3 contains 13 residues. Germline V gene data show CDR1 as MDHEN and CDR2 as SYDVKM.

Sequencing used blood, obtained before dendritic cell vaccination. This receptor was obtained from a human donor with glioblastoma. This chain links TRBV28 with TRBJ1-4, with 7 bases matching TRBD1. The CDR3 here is CATGDRGNEKLFF. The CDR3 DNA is TGTGCCACGGGGGACAGAGGTAATGAAAAACTGTTTTTT. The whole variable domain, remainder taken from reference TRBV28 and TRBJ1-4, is DVKVTQSSRYLVKRTGEKVFLECVQDMDHENMFWYRQDPGLGLRLIYFSYDVKMKEKGDIPEGYSVSREKKERFSLILESASTNQTSMYLCATGDRGNEKLFFGSGTQLSVL.